This T cell receptor (beta chain) is from a study of shared clonotypes between healthy human individuals. The wider study: Used for every donor were three CD4 naive, three CD4 memory, two CD8 naive and one CD8 memory plate.

Using immunoSEQ multiplex PCR, the repertoire was profiled, and TCRdb retains in-frame clones only, with some absent. Of under 80,000 clones listed, about 65% are singletons. Germline CDR1 SGHTA, CDR2 FQGNSA. This CDR3 region has 15 residues. With V trimmed by 5 bases and J by 1 base, 6 bases remained unmatched. This TCR was sampled from a young man in good health. The sample consisted of memory CD8+ T cells sorted from blood. As for subset: CD45RO+ cells pooled with CCR7-negative TemRA cells. V gene TRBV7-2 combines with J gene TRBJ2-5; TRBD1 aligns across 8 bases. CDR3 DNA sequence: TGTGCCAGCAGCCTCAGGACAGGGCTCCAAGAGACCCAGTACTTC. It codes for CASSLRTGLQETQYF.